Reported below is one TCR beta chain. The sample belongs to a study of blood T cell repertoires in COVID-19. About the research overall: COVID-19 samples from acute and convalescent phases originated in the United States, Italy and Spain. Sources were T cells, B-cell-depleted T cells, or PBMCs; the material itself was cDNA or gDNA.

As originally analysed: Estimation of nucleated cell counts relied on the amplification of reference gene primers. Assay used: immunoSEQ multiplex PCR; TCRdb lists only in-frame clones, some missing. D and trimming come from the DNA, and the V and J calls and clone size come from that table. The sample shows roughly 140,000 clones, around 85% of them seen only once. This clonotype originated in a woman in her 70s with acute or convalescent COVID-19. The specimen was peripheral blood.

CDR3 region: CAISDRGQGANSPLHF. The CDR3 coding sequence is TGTGCCATCAGTGATCGGGGACAGGGGGCTAATTCACCCCTCCACTTT. The gene calls are TRBV10-3 and TRBJ1-6; 12 bases match TRBD1. With V trimmed by 3 bases and J by 6 bases, 3 bases remained unmatched. The germline V gene has CDR1 ENHRY and CDR2 SYGVKD. The CDR3 contains 16 residues.